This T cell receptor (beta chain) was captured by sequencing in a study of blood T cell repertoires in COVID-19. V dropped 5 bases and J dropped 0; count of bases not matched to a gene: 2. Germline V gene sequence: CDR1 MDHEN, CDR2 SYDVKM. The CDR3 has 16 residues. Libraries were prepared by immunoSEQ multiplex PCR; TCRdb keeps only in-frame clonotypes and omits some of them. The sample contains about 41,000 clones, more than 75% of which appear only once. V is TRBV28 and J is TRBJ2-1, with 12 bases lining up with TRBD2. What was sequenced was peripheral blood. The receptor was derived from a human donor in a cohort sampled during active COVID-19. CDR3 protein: CASSGLAGPSYNEQFF. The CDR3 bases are TGTGCCAGCAGTGGACTAGCGGGACCCTCCTACAATGAGCAGTTCTTC.